Given below is one TCR beta chain in context. As yet, its antigen is unknown. This entry is derived from a study of molecular identifiers for immune sequencing clone quantification. Study-wide results and caveats: Over 99% of CMV-specific effector molecules, but under 1% of naive ones, were in clones above 20 copies.

Per the germline V gene, CDR1 is SEHNR and CDR2 is FQNEAQ (reference sequence). Unmatched junction bases numbered 10, after V lost 4 bases and J lost 7 bases. The CDR3 is 16 amino acids. TCRdb re-called the PCR reads through MiXCR, storing one row per CDR3 protein. The sample includes over 90,000 distinct CDR3 sequences, 30% to 35% of them seen just once. Sequenced material: naive CD8+ T cells from blood, with Jurkat cell RNA spiked in. Subset denoted: FACS-sorted CD8+CD4-CCR7+CD45RA+ naive T cells. The V call is TRBV7-9, the J call TRBJ2-7, with TRBD2 identical over 13 bases. The source of this sequence is a human donor in good health. Some libraries in this study had Jurkat cell RNA spiked in. In DNA form, the CDR3 reads TGTGCCAGCAGCTCTCGACTAGCGGGAGGTCCAGGAGAGCAGTACTTC. Its protein is CASSSRLAGGPGEQYF.